This T cell receptor beta chain was obtained from a study of technical replicates of blood from several donors. This clone was observed a few times. V lost 1 base, J lost 5 bases, and 11 bases lay in between. Germline V CDR1 and CDR2: GTSNPN, SVGIG (reference sequence). The CDR3 has 13 residues. TCRdb keeps only in-frame clones here, not all; method: immunoSEQ multiplex PCR. Counted here are tens of thousands of clones, around nine tenths occurring once; the ten biggest clones make up around 0.34%. This chain connects TRBV30 to TRBJ1-1; the D gene is possibly TRBD1 (5 bases). The sequence was collected from a human donor in good health. The sample was T cells isolated from PBMCs. CDR3 coding DNA: TGTGCCTGGAGTGATGATGGGGGGACTGAAGCTTTCTTT. Translation gives CAWSDDGGTEAFF.